Only one count was recorded for the clone carrying this T cell receptor beta chain. This CDR3 has 18 residues. Trimming took 0 bases from V and 1 from J; bases not matched to a gene: 8. Germline loops: CDR1 MGHRA, CDR2 YSYEKL. The data stem from a study of blood T cell repertoires in COVID-19. About the research overall: The samples span acute and convalescent COVID-19 from the United States, Italy and Spain. The cDNA or gDNA used as material had been derived from T cells, B-cell-depleted T cells, or PBMCs.

Produced via immunoSEQ multiplex PCR; TCRdb's table is partial and in-frame only. Here the sample spans approximately 210,000 clones, approximately 94% being singletons. Seattle participants joined during active infection and were tracked over time. The sequence was obtained from a man in his thirties or forties with COVID-19, enrolled during active disease. V and J are TRBV4-1 and TRBJ2-3; 9 positions match TRBD1. The sample taken for sequencing was peripheral blood. The CDR3 spells CASSQDDPRQGGTDTQYF. The CDR3 nucleotides are TGCGCCAGCAGCCAAGATGACCCGAGACAGGGGGGCACAGATACGCAGTATTTT.